This T cell receptor (beta chain) was obtained from a study of CD8 T cells in ankylosing spondylitis. This clonotype was seen only a few times. The antigen remains unidentified. General study findings and limits: For ankylosing spondylitis blood, a TCR beta motif of 7 to 9 highly homologous variants appeared characteristic. Disease-linked clones reportedly showed significant enrichment in matched ankylosing spondylitis synovial fluid. Disease-linked clones displayed a CD8+ phenotype and appeared relatively rarely in peripheral blood.

In making TCR beta libraries, quantitative 5'-RACE with molecular barcodes was used. MiXCR was run by TCRdb on the 5' RACE reads, yielding one entry per CDR3 protein. The data hold about 270,000 distinct CDR3 sequences, with roughly a third observed a single time. This sequence was found in a male donor with ankylosing spondylitis or in good health (not recorded which). The sample taken for sequencing was blood, either unsorted or a sorted T cell fraction (not recorded which).

The CDR3 spells CASSSSRQGHEQYF. CDR3 nucleotides: TGTGCCAGCAGCTCCTCCCGACAGGGCCACGAGCAGTACTTC. The chain joins TRBV7-9 to TRBJ2-7, with 7 nucleotides matching TRBD1. Germline V gene sequence: CDR1 SEHNR, CDR2 FQNEAQ (reference sequence). With 4 bases clipped from V and 5 bases from J, the junction kept 8 bases outside the gene matches. This CDR3 is built from 14 residues.